The clone carrying this T cell receptor (beta chain) was found a few times. This entry is derived from a study of T cell repertoires in cytomegalovirus infection. One entry per CDR3 protein results from TCRdb running MiXCR on the reads. The sample lists roughly 600,000 distinct CDR3 sequences, approximately 24% occurring once. This receptor was taken from a human donor in good health (CMV status not recorded). Some clones in this sample may be carry-over from other donors' samples. Sequencing was done on a sample of CD8+ T cells from PBMCs.

CDR3 amino acids: CASSFPPIQETQYF. CDR3 nucleotide sequence: TGTGCCAGCAGCTTCCCTCCAATACAAGAGACCCAGTACTTC. J is TRBJ2-5 and V is TRBV7-9; D unresolved. The germline V gene has CDR1 SEHNR and CDR2 FQNEAQ (reference sequence). The CDR3 covers 14 residues. Between the trimmed V and J ends, which lost 3 bases and 2 bases, there was a span of 10 bases.